The 21 T cell receptor beta chains reported below all come from one sample, sequenced in a study of T cells in Graves' hyperthyroidism and ophthalmopathy. RNA transcripts provided the source from which TCR beta CDR3 regions were amplified. Researchers ran a first-round RT-PCR on the TCR CDR3 using the HTBI primer set. TCRdb recomputed calls from the multiplex PCR reads with MiXCR, one row per CDR3 protein. Of about 610,000 distinct CDR3 sequences in the sample, more than 45% were seen once. What was sequenced was peripheral blood or thyroid tissue (not recorded which). These receptors were taken from a woman aged 18-29 years with Graves' hyperthyroidism.

Many counts were recorded for this clonotype. The rearrangement links TRBV2 to TRBJ1-2; D might be TRBD1 (5 bases). V dropped 2 bases and J dropped 6 bases, with 7 bases sitting between them. The CDR3 extends over 12 amino acids. Germline assignment: CDR1 SNHLY and CDR2 FYNNEI. As DNA, the CDR3 is TGTGCCAGCAGTGAATCAGGGAATGGCTACACCTTC. Residues: CASSESGNGYTF.

This chain connects TRBV5-6 to TRBJ2-7, with D perhaps TRBD2 (5 bases). The CDR3 has 16 amino acids. Trimming took off 2 bases at V and 7 bases at J, with 22 bases between the two ends. In germline, CDR1 is SGHDT, CDR2 YYEEEE. The DNA for the CDR3 is TGTGCCAGCAGCTTCGAGCGGTTGGGATCTGCTCGAGAGCAGTACTTC. Its translation: CASSFERLGSAREQYF.

V usage is TRBV5-6 and J usage is TRBJ2-2, with 9 bases fitting TRBD1. V gave up 0 bases and J gave up 2 bases; unmatched junction bases: 2. Germline values: CDR1 SGHDT, CDR2 YYEEEE. CDR3 length: 16 residues. CDR3 sequence: CASSLDRGQNTGELFF. CDR3 DNA sequence: TGTGCCAGCAGCTTGGACAGGGGGCAAAACACCGGGGAGCTGTTTTTT.

The sample holds many counts of this clonotype. V usage is TRBV10-3 and J usage is TRBJ1-5, with unresolved D. Germline V lookup: CDR1 ENHRY, CDR2 SYGVKD. The CDR3 spans 12 residues. Trimming took off 0 bases at V and 7 bases at J, with 4 bases between the two ends. CDR3 DNA: TGTGCCATCAGTGAGTCGGGACAGCCCCAGCATTTT. It is translated as CAISESGQPQHF.

The CDR3 coding sequence is TGTGCCAGCAGCTTAAGCGGGACAGGGAATTCACCCCTCCACTTT. Translated: CASSLSGTGNSPLHF. V gene TRBV7-9 combines with J gene TRBJ1-6, with 9 bases aligning to TRBD1. V dropped 2 bases and J dropped 7; count of bases not matched to a gene: 3. This CDR3 is 15 amino acids long. Germline V lookup: CDR1 SEHNR, CDR2 FQNEAQ (reference sequence).

In its sample, this clonotype was seen many times. This rearrangement joins TRBV12-3 or TRBV12-4 to TRBJ1-1, with 8 nucleotides matching TRBD1. The CDR3 runs 16 residues. The trim removed 5 bases at V and 2 bases at J, leaving 10 bases unmatched. This CDR3 reads CASSPQTGARNTEAFF. The DNA for the CDR3 is TGTGCCAGCAGTCCCCAGACAGGGGCTAGAAACACTGAAGCTTTCTTT.

This clonotype was seen ten or more times. In nucleotides, the CDR3 is TGTGCCAGCAGTTTATCCGCTAGCGGGAGACCCTCCTACGAGCAGTACTTC. It codes for CASSLSASGRPSYEQYF. The V gene is TRBV12-3 or TRBV12-4, the J gene TRBJ2-7; TRBD2 agrees at 10 bases. V trimming: 2 bases; J trimming: 0 bases; junction bases outside the gene matches: 7. The CDR3 covers 17 residues.

This chain connects TRBV24-1 to TRBJ2-2; 9 bases agree with TRBD2. This CDR3 is built from 16 residues. J gave up 11 bases and V 1 base, and 10 bases lay outside the gene matches. The germline V gene encodes CDR1 KGHDR and CDR2 SFDVKD. In DNA form, the CDR3 reads TGTGCCACCAGTGATTTTAGGCTAGCGGGACACAATGAGCTGTTTTTT. This gives the protein CATSDFRLAGHNELFF.

This clonotype was seen at least ten times. The rearrangement uses TRBV25-1 and TRBJ1-1; 7 bases agree with TRBD1. Germline V gene data show CDR1 as MGHDK and CDR2 as SYGVNS. J was trimmed by 5 bases and V by 4 bases; bases with no gene match: 10. This CDR3 is built from 15 residues. CDR3 protein: CASSVGGGAATEAFF. In nucleotides, the CDR3 is TGTGCCAGCAGTGTAGGAGGGGGCGCGGCGACTGAAGCTTTCTTT.

The rearrangement uses TRBV18 and TRBJ1-5, with unresolved D. CDR1 and CDR2 from the germline V gene are KGHSH and LQKENI. Trimming shortened V by 1 base and J by 2 bases, and 9 bases separated the two germline ends. This CDR3 region has 15 residues. As DNA, the CDR3 is TGTGCCAGCTCACCACTCCCGGTTGGCAATCAGCCCCAGCATTTT. Its protein product is CASSPLPVGNQPQHF.

With respect to this clonotype: Likely a read error: the CDR3 ends without its conserved phenylalanine or tryptophan. It is unclear where the CDR3 begins or ends on the DNA, so no DNA is shown, and the CDR3 is as TCRdb lists it. The V and J genes are TRBV11-1 and TRBJ2-7; no check of the table's D call, TRBD2, against the DNA was made. The V gene's germline CDR1 is SGHAT and CDR2 FQDESV (reference sequence). The CDR3 sequence runs 9 residues, both termini included. CDR3 sequence: CASRKEVAG.

Notes on this clonotype: The junction differs from germline at one of its ends, possibly a read error. This chain links TRBV14 with TRBJ2-6; a weak D match, TRBD2 (7 bases). From germline, CDR1 is SGHDN and CDR2 FVKESK. The CDR3 runs 19 residues. CDR3 residues: CASSHRLPGGAPGANVLTF. The CDR3 DNA sequence: TGTGCCAGCAGCCACCGTTTGCCGGGGGGCGCCCCTGGGGCCAACGTTCTGACTTTC.

This clonotype was counted many times. V is TRBV7-2 and J is TRBJ2-5, with D possibly TRBD2 on 6 matching bases. This CDR3 region has 15 residues. CDR1 and CDR2 from the germline V gene are SGHTA and FQGNSA. Trimming shortened V by 4 bases and J by 2 bases, and 14 bases separated the two germline ends. The CDR3 DNA follows: TGTGCCAGCAGCTCAGGCAGTGGAGGGCAAGAGACCCAGTACTTC. Amino acids: CASSSGSGGQETQYF.

The chain combines TRBV29-1 with TRBJ2-5; D is ambiguous. The germline V gene has CDR1 SQVTM and CDR2 ANQGSEA. V lost 4 bases and J 4 bases, leaving 13 bases between the germline ends. CDR3 length equals 13 residues. The CDR3, as DNA: TGCAGCGTTGGACGATCCAGCGCAGAGACCCAGTACTTC. Protein sequence: CSVGRSSAETQYF.

CDR3 sequence reads: CASPFGGALGETQYF. The CDR3 DNA sequence: TGTGCCAGCCCCTTCGGGGGGGCGTTGGGAGAGACCCAGTACTTC. This chain links TRBV7-9 with TRBJ2-5; 8 nucleotides line up with TRBD2. Germline assignment: CDR1 SEHNR and CDR2 FQNEAQ (reference sequence). The CDR3 is 15 amino acids. The V gene end was trimmed by 8 bases and the J gene end by 4 bases; junction bases not matched to a gene: 12.

V is TRBV20-1 and J is TRBJ2-7; TRBD2 matches at 15 bases. The CDR3 has 16 residues. CDR1 and CDR2 (germline): DFQATT, SNEGSKA (reference sequence). The V and J ends lost 6 bases and 3 bases, in that order; junction bases with no gene match: 9. This CDR3 reads CSAGGRTSGRDYEQYF. The DNA for the CDR3 is TGCAGTGCGGGGGGACGGACTAGCGGGAGGGACTACGAGCAGTACTTC.

The chain recombines TRBV7-8 with TRBJ2-7; TRBD2 matches 8 bases. Germline CDR1 is SGHVS and CDR2 is FQNEAQ. The V gene end was trimmed by 1 base and the J gene end by 7 bases; junction bases not matched to a gene: 15. The CDR3 runs to 17 residues. The CDR3 protein is CASSLVGLAGPYNEQYF. The DNA of the CDR3 is TGTGCCAGCAGCTTAGTTGGCCTAGCGGGCCCCTACAATGAGCAGTACTTC.

Only a few counts were recorded for this clonotype. The chain employs TRBV2 and TRBJ2-7; TRBD2 matches 14 bases. The CDR3 extends over 14 amino acids. J was trimmed by 5 bases and V by 3 bases; bases with no gene match: 0. Germline CDR1 and CDR2: SNHLY and FYNNEI. CDR3: CASSEGLAGDEQYF. The CDR3 DNA reads as TGTGCCAGCAGTGAGGGACTAGCGGGAGACGAGCAGTACTTC.

The chain is built from TRBV29-1 and TRBJ1-2; the D is unclear. This CDR3 is built from 11 residues. With 8 bases removed from V and 2 bases from J, the gap between germline ends came to 9 bases. CDR1 is SQVTM, CDR2 ANQGSEA, per germline. The CDR3 DNA reads TGCAGCTCCCGGTCCAACTATGGCTACACCTTC. Its protein is CSSRSNYGYTF.

This clonotype was seen ten or more times. This chain uses TRBV29-1 with TRBJ1-2; 7 nucleotides match TRBD1. The CDR3 extends over 11 amino acids. Germline assignment: CDR1 SQVTM and CDR2 ANQGSEA. The V segment lost 7 bases and the J segment 4 bases; nucleotides outside the gene matches: 3. CDR3 amino acids: CSGGGAYGYTF. The CDR3 coding sequence is TGCAGCGGAGGGGGCGCCTATGGCTACACCTTC. The complete variable domain, with remaining parts taken from reference TRBV29-1 and TRBJ1-2, reads SAVISQKPSRDICQRGTSLTIQCQVDSQVTMMFWYRQQPGQSLTLIATANQGSEATYESGFVIDKFPISRPNLTFSTLTVSNMSPEDSSIYLCSGGGAYGYTFGSGTRLTVV.

This clonotype was recorded many times. This chain uses TRBV11-2 with TRBJ2-5; tentatively, D is TRBD2 (6 bases). The CDR3 extends over 16 amino acids. CDR1 and CDR2 from the germline V gene are SGHAT and FQNNGV. Trimming removed 5 bases at V and 4 bases at J, with 20 bases between. CDR3 in amino acids: CASSTQTSFWVETQYF. CDR3 bases: TGTGCCAGCAGCACCCAGACTAGTTTTTGGGTAGAGACCCAGTACTTC.